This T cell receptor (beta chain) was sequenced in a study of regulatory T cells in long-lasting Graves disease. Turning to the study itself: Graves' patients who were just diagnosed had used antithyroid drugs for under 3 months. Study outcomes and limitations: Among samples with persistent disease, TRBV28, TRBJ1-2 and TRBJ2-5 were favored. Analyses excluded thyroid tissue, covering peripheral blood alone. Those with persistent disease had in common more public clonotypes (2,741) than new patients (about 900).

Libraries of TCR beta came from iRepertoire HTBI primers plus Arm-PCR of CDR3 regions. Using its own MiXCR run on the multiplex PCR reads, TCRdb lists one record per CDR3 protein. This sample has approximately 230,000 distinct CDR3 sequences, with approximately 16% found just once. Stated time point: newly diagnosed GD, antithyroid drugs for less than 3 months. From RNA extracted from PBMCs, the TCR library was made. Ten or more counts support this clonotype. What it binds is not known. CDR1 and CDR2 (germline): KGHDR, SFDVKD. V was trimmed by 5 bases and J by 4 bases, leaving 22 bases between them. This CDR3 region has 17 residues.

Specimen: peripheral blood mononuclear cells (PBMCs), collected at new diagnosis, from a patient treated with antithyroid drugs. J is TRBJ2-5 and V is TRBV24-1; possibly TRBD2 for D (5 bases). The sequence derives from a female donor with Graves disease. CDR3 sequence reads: CATSVGGFGVEGETQYF. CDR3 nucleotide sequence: TGTGCCACCAGTGTGGGCGGCTTCGGGGTAGAGGGAGAGACCCAGTACTTC.